This T cell receptor beta chain was profiled in a study of graft-versus-host responses after intestinal transplantation. Germline CDR1 is SGHNT and CDR2 is YENEEA. V was clipped by 5 bases and J by 0 bases, with 11 bases between them. This CDR3 region has 15 residues. The data were produced by immunoSEQ multiplex PCR, yet TCRdb's version contains in-frame clones alone and is incomplete. The table lists around 25,000 clones, 40% of them singletons. The chain couples TRBV11-3 to TRBJ2-1; tentative D call: TRBD1 (6 bases). Specimen: alloreactive CD4+ T cells from a mixed lymphocyte reaction culture, collected before intestinal transplant. Indicated subset: CFSE-low proliferating T cells sorted from approximately 6-day pre-transplant mixed lymphocyte reaction (GvH or HvG direction). This TCR was sampled from a human patient who received an intestinal transplant. DNA of the CDR3: TGTGCCAGCAGCATACAGGGCCTCTCCTACAATGAGCAGTTCTTC. It codes for CASSIQGLSYNEQFF. The full variable domain, rest sourced from reference TRBV11-3 and TRBJ2-1, is EAGVVQSPRYKIIEKKQPVAFWCNPISGHNTLYWYLQNLGQGPELLIRYENEEAVDDSQLPKDRFSAERLKGVDSTLKIQPAELGDSAVYLCASSIQGLSYNEQFFGPGTRLTVL.